These T cell receptor beta chains were read from a single sample in a study of CD8+CD57+ T cells in acquired aplastic anemia. TCRdb recomputed calls from the reads with MiXCR, one row per CDR3 protein. The sample yields about half a million distinct CDR3 sequences, under 40% seen once. Sequenced: sorted CD4+, CD8+, or CD8+CD57+ T cells (not recorded which) from PBMCs. The receptors were sampled from a human donor with aplastic anemia. CDR3s include the opening cysteine and the closing phenylalanine or tryptophan. A D gene is named only where the DNA matches it firmly. The listing skips clone size in some rows; elsewhere it reads once, few, many or a size class.

length: 17; D: -; size: -; J: TRBJ1-2; V: TRBV4-2; CDR3: CASSQDGSWRPNYGYTF; DNA: TGTGCCAGCAGCCAAGATGGGTCCTGGAGGCCTAACTATGGCTACACCTTC
length: 18; D: -; size: many; J: TRBJ2-1; V: TRBV25-1; CDR3: CASSVWGRNTALHNEQFF; DNA: TGTGCCAGCAGTGTTTGGGGGCGCAATACCGCCCTCCACAATGAGCAGTTCTTC
length: 15; D: -; size: -; J: TRBJ2-5; V: TRBV5-4; CDR3: CASSLEGGKSGTQYF; DNA: TGTGCCAGCAGCTTGGAGGGCGGAAAGTCAGGGACCCAGTACTTC
length: 16; D: -; size: -; J: TRBJ2-7; V: TRBV25-1; CDR3: CASSSGNRDQPHEQYF; DNA: TGTGCCAGCAGTTCTGGTAACCGAGACCAGCCCCACGAGCAGTACTTC
length: 13; D: TRBD1; size: -; J: TRBJ2-5; V: TRBV13; CDR3: CASTQGRGKTQYF; DNA: TGTGCCAGCACACAGGGGCGTGGGAAGACCCAGTACTTC
length: 10; D: -; size: -; J: TRBJ1-2; V: TRBV24-1; CDR3: CAGRAYGYTF; DNA: TGTGCCGGACGGGCCTATGGCTACACCTTC
length: 14; D: -; size: few; J: TRBJ1-2; V: TRBV6-1; CDR3: CASTKERGASGYTF; DNA: TGTGCCAGCACGAAAGAGCGGGGGGCCAGTGGCTACACCTTC
length: 13; D: TRBD1; size: many; J: TRBJ2-7; V: TRBV2; CDR3: CASARDRENEQYF; DNA: TGTGCCAGCGCCCGGGACAGGGAGAACGAGCAGTACTTC
length: 16; D: TRBD2; size: many; J: TRBJ2-7; V: TRBV19; CDR3: CASSIGVLAGNYEQYF; DNA: TGTGCCAGTAGTATAGGAGTCCTAGCGGGAAACTACGAGCAGTACTTC
length: 16; D: TRBD2; size: -; J: TRBJ2-2; V: TRBV2; CDR3: CASSEEILAGGGELFF; DNA: TGTGCCAGCAGTGAGGAGATTTTGGCGGGGGGCGGGGAGCTGTTTTTT
length: 13; D: -; size: many; J: TRBJ1-3; V: TRBV4-3; CDR3: CASSQELGNTIYF; DNA: TGCGCCAGCAGCCAAGAGCTTGGAAACACCATATATTTT
length: 17; D: -; size: -; J: TRBJ1-3; V: TRBV19; CDR3: CASSILTGISSGNTIYF; DNA: TGTGCCAGTAGTATACTAACCGGGATCTCCTCTGGAAACACCATATATTTT
length: 13; D: -; size: -; J: TRBJ2-7; V: TRBV12-3/TRBV12-4; CDR3: CASWDEADYEQYF; DNA: TGTGCCAGCTGGGATGAAGCGGACTACGAGCAGTACTTC
length: 16; D: -; size: once; J: TRBJ2-2; V: TRBV15; CDR3: CATSRDWSQAPGELFF; DNA: TGTGCCACCAGCAGAGATTGGAGTCAGGCCCCCGGGGAGCTGTTTTTT
length: 15; D: TRBD1; size: few; J: TRBJ1-3; V: TRBV12-3/TRBV12-4; CDR3: CASRHTGGSGNTIYF; DNA: TGTGCCAGCAGGCACACAGGGGGATCTGGAAACACCATATATTTT
length: 13; D: TRBD1; size: -; J: TRBJ2-7; V: TRBV2; CDR3: CASTRQGAEEQYF; DNA: TGTGCCAGCACCCGACAGGGGGCTGAGGAGCAGTACTTC
length: 16; D: -; size: many; J: TRBJ2-7; V: TRBV7-8; CDR3: CASSPNPDWSSYEQYF; DNA: TGTGCCAGCAGCCCCAACCCAGACTGGAGCTCCTACGAGCAGTACTTC
length: 14; D: -; size: few; J: TRBJ2-3; V: TRBV20-1; CDR3: CSARAMIPTDTQYF; DNA: TGCAGTGCTAGAGCCATGATCCCAACAGATACGCAGTATTTT
length: 12; D: -; size: -; J: TRBJ2-2; V: TRBV19; CDR3: CASSISAGELFF; DNA: TGTGCCAGTAGTATTTCAGCGGGGGAGCTGTTTTTT
length: 14; D: TRBD2; size: many; J: TRBJ2-1; V: TRBV29-1; CDR3: CSVVRLAGNNEQFF; DNA: TGCAGCGTTGTTCGGCTAGCGGGAAACAATGAGCAGTTCTTC
length: 13; D: -; size: -; J: TRBJ1-3; V: TRBV18; CDR3: CASSPKLGNTIYF; DNA: TGTGCCAGCTCACCAAAGCTTGGAAACACCATATATTTT
length: 12; D: TRBD1; size: -; J: TRBJ1-2; V: TRBV15; CDR3: CATGQGMGGYTF; DNA: TGTGCCACCGGACAGGGTATGGGCGGCTACACCTTC
length: 13; D: -; size: many; J: TRBJ1-1; V: TRBV2; CDR3: CASSESGFTEAFF; DNA: TGTGCCAGCAGTGAATCAGGGTTCACTGAAGCTTTCTTT
length: 14; D: -; size: many; J: TRBJ1-1; V: TRBV29-1; CDR3: CSGTGHQTNTEAFF; DNA: TGCAGCGGAACTGGACACCAAACGAACACTGAAGCTTTCTTT
length: 12; D: -; size: -; J: TRBJ1-2; V: TRBV30; CDR3: CAWSRVKDGYTF; DNA: TGTGCCTGGAGTCGGGTCAAGGATGGCTACACCTTC
length: 15; D: -; size: few; J: TRBJ2-3; V: TRBV19; CDR3: CASSIDPGSSDTQYF; DNA: TGTGCCAGTAGTATAGATCCCGGGAGTTCGGATACGCAGTATTTT
length: 13; D: -; size: -; J: TRBJ2-2; V: TRBV2; CDR3: CASRPDITGELFF; DNA: TGTGCCAGCAGGCCGGATATTACAGGGGAGCTGTTTTTT
length: 16; D: TRBD2; size: -; J: TRBJ2-7; V: TRBV4-2; CDR3: CASSLLAGARSYEQYF; DNA: TGTGCCAGCAGCCTCCTAGCGGGAGCGAGGTCCTACGAGCAGTACTTC
length: 11; D: -; size: -; J: TRBJ2-1; V: TRBV7-9; CDR3: CASSLKEVQFF; DNA: TGTGCCAGCAGCTTAAAGGAAGTGCAGTTCTTC
length: 16; D: TRBD1; size: few; J: TRBJ2-2; V: TRBV11-1; CDR3: CASSLGQGSNTGELFF; DNA: TGTGCCAGCAGCTTAGGACAGGGTTCGAACACCGGGGAGCTGTTTTTT
length: 17; D: TRBD2; size: -; J: TRBJ2-1; V: TRBV14; CDR3: CASTPSMVLAGVGEQFF; DNA: TGTGCCAGCACCCCAAGTATGGTACTAGCGGGAGTGGGTGAGCAGTTCTTC
length: 12; D: TRBD1; size: -; J: TRBJ2-7; V: TRBV2; CDR3: CATGQGLLEQYF; DNA: TGTGCAACGGGACAGGGGTTACTTGAGCAGTACTTC
length: 16; D: TRBD2; size: -; J: TRBJ2-1; V: TRBV5-1; CDR3: CASSLGGLAGGNEQFF; DNA: TGCGCCAGCAGCTTGGGAGGACTAGCGGGAGGCAATGAGCAGTTCTTC
length: 15; D: -; size: few; J: TRBJ1-2; V: TRBV25-1; CDR3: CASSQTPGGGGGYTF; DNA: TGTGCCAGCAGCCAAACCCCGGGAGGAGGAGGGGGCTACACCTTC
length: 14; D: -; size: many; J: TRBJ1-5; V: TRBV2; CDR3: CASSELRSNQPQHF; DNA: TGTGCCAGCAGTGAGTTACGGAGCAATCAGCCCCAGCATTTT
length: 14; D: -; size: many; J: TRBJ2-5; V: TRBV2; CDR3: CASREQRSQETQYF; DNA: TGTGCCAGCAGAGAACAAAGATCCCAAGAGACCCAGTACTTC
length: 17; D: -; size: -; J: TRBJ1-3; V: TRBV7-3; CDR3: CASSLMGGAGSENTIYF; DNA: TGTGCCAGCAGCTTAATGGGCGGAGCGGGGTCTGAAAACACCATATATTTT
length: 15; D: -; size: -; J: TRBJ2-2; V: TRBV11-2; CDR3: CASSLAQGSAGELFF; DNA: TGTGCCAGCAGCTTAGCCCAGGGTTCGGCCGGGGAGCTGTTTTTT
length: 15; D: -; size: -; J: TRBJ2-5; V: TRBV5-1; CDR3: CASPHFGRSQETQYF; DNA: TGCGCCAGCCCTCATTTTGGCCGGTCCCAAGAGACCCAGTACTTC
length: 11; D: -; size: many; J: TRBJ2-7; V: TRBV20-1; CDR3: CSARAFYEQYF; DNA: TGCAGTGCTAGAGCGTTCTACGAGCAGTACTTC
length: 16; D: -; size: -; J: TRBJ2-3; V: TRBV19; CDR3: CASSIDGGRLFQPQYF; DNA: TGTGCCAGTAGTATTGATGGGGGGCGGTTGTTTCAGCCCCAGTATTTT
length: 15; D: TRBD2; size: -; J: TRBJ2-3; V: TRBV20-1; CDR3: CSASPLAASTDTQYF; DNA: TGCAGTGCTTCCCCACTAGCGGCTAGCACAGATACGCAGTATTTT
length: 18; D: TRBD2; size: few; J: TRBJ2-6; V: TRBV9; CDR3: CASSVPLAGISGANVLTF; DNA: TGTGCCAGCAGCGTACCCCTAGCGGGGATCTCTGGGGCCAACGTCCTGACTTTC
length: 17; D: -; size: few; J: TRBJ2-5; V: TRBV10-2; CDR3: CASSPARAAGVGETQYF; DNA: TGCGCCAGCAGCCCCGCCAGGGCTGCTGGGGTGGGAGAGACCCAGTACTTC
length: 15; D: -; size: -; J: TRBJ1-6; V: TRBV6-1; CDR3: CASSETSSYNSPLHF; DNA: TGTGCCAGCAGTGAAACAAGCTCCTATAATTCACCCCTCCACTTT
length: 16; D: TRBD1; size: few; J: TRBJ1-2; V: TRBV7-2; CDR3: CASSSTLAGTEYGYTF; DNA: TGTGCCAGCAGCTCGACATTGGCCGGGACAGAGTATGGCTACACCTTC
length: 15; D: TRBD1; size: -; J: TRBJ1-2; V: TRBV3-1; CDR3: CASSDPGQGARGYTF; DNA: TGTGCCAGCAGCGACCCGGGACAGGGGGCGCGGGGCTACACCTTC
length: 12; D: -; size: few; J: TRBJ1-1; V: TRBV20-1; CDR3: CSVRQDYTEAFF; DNA: TGCAGTGTAAGACAGGATTACACTGAAGCTTTCTTT
length: 20; D: -; size: -; J: TRBJ2-7; V: TRBV4-1; CDR3: CASSQGFTPGRKIGGYEQYF; DNA: TGCGCCAGCAGCCAAGGCTTTACCCCGGGCCGAAAGATTGGTGGGTACGAGCAGTACTTC
length: 13; D: -; size: -; J: TRBJ1-1; V: TRBV5-5; CDR3: CASSFKANTEAFF; DNA: TGTGCCAGCAGTTTCAAGGCGAACACTGAAGCTTTCTTT